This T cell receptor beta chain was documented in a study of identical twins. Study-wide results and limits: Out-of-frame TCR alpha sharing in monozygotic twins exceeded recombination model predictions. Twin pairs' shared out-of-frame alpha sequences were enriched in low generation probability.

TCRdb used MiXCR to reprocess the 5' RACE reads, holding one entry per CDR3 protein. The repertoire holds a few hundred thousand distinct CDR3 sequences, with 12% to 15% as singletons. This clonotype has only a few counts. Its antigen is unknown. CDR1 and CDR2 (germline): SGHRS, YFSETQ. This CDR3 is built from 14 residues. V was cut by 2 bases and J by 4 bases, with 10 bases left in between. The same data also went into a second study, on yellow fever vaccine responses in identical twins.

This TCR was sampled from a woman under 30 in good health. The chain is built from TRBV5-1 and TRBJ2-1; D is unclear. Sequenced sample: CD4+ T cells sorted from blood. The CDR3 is CASSFYPEYNEQFF. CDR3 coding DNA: TGCGCCAGCAGCTTCTATCCCGAATACAATGAGCAGTTCTTC.